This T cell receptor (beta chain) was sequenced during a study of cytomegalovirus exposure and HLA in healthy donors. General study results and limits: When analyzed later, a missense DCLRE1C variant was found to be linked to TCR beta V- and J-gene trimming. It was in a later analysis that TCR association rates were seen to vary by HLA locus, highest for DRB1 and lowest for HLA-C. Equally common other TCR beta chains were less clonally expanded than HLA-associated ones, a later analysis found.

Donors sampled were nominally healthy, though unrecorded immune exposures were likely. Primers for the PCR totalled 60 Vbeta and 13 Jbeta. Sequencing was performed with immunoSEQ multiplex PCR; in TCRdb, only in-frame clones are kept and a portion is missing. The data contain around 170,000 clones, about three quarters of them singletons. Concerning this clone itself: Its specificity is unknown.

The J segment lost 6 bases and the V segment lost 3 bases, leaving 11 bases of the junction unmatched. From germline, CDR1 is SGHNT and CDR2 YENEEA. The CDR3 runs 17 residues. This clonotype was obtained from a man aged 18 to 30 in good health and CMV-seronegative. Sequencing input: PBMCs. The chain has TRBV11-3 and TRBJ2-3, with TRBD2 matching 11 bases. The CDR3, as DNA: TGTGCCAGCAGCTTTCCGACTAGCGGGGCCCCGGGGGATACGCAGTATTTT. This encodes CASSFPTSGAPGDTQYF.